This TCR beta chain was sequenced for a study of T cells in Graves' hyperthyroidism and ophthalmopathy. Lactation, pregnancy, other autoimmune disease or uncontrolled infection excluded patients. Findings and limits, study-wide: Onset of ophthalmopathy came a median around 6.5 months after the model predicted it. The blood repertoire included most of the expanded thyroid clonotypes above 0.001.

Template material for amplifying TCR beta CDR3 regions consisted of RNA transcripts. Carried out on the TCR CDR3, a first-round RT-PCR used the HTBI primer set. TCRdb itself ran the multiplex PCR reads through MiXCR, one entry per CDR3 protein. This sample has about 400,000 distinct CDR3 sequences; approximately 15% occur once, and the top ten carry 25% to 30%. With regard to this clonotype: The antigen is unknown.

The clonotype originates from a woman younger than 35 with Graves' hyperthyroidism that later progressed to Graves' ophthalmopathy. Sample: blood.

In DNA, the CDR3 is TGTGCCAGCAGCCCCGAGGTGGCAACTAATGAAAAACTGTTTTTT. As protein: CASSPEVATNEKLFF. The chain uses TRBV7-9 and TRBJ1-4; unclear D gene. Trimming stripped 5 bases from V and 0 bases from J, with 10 bases between. The germline CDR1 and CDR2 sequences are SEHNR and FQNEAQ (reference sequence). This CDR3 has 15 residues.